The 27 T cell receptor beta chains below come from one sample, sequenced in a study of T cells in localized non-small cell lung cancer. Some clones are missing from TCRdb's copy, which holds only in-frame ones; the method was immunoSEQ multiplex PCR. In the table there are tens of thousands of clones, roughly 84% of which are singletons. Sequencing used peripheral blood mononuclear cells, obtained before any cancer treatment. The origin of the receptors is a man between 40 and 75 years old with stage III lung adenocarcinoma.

CDR3 protein: CASRDIRATQRYNEQFF. CDR3 bases: TGTGCCAGCAGGGATATAAGGGCTACCCAACGTTACAATGAGCAGTTCTTC. The chain joins TRBV2 to TRBJ2-1; D not certain. The CDR3 totals 17 residues. Germline CDR1 and CDR2: SNHLY and FYNNEI. Trimming cost V 6 bases and J 4 bases, with 22 bases left between them.

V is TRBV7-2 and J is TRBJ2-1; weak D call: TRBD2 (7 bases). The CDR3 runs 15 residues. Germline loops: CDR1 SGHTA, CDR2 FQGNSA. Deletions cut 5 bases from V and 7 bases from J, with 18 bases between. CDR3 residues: CASSPQGLAVNEQFF. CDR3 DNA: TGTGCCAGCAGCCCCCAGGGGCTAGCGGTGAATGAGCAGTTCTTC.

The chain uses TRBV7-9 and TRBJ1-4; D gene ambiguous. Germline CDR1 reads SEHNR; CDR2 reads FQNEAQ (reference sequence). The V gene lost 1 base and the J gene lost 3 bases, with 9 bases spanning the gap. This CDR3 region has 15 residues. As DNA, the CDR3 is TGTGCCAGCAGCTTAGGTTCGTCCGCTAATGAAAAACTGTTTTTT. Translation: CASSLGSSANEKLFF.

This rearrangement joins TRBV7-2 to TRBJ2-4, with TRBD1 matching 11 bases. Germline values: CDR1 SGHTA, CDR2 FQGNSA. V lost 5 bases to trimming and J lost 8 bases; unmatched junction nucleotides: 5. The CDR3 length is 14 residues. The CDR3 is CASSLRDRGDIQYF. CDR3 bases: TGTGCCAGCAGCCTCCGGGACAGGGGGGACATTCAGTACTTC.

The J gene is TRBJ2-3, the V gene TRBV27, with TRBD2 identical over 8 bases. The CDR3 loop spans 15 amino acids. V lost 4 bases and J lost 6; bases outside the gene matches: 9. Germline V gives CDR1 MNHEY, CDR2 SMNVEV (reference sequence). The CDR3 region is CASSSLSGSRDTQYF. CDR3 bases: TGTGCCAGCAGTTCCCTAAGCGGGAGTAGGGATACGCAGTATTTT.

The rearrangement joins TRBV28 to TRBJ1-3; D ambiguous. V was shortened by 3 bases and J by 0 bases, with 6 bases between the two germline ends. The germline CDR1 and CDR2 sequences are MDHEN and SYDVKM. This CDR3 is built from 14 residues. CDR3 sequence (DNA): TGTGCCAGCAGTTTCTTCCGCTCTGGAAACACCATATATTTT. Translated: CASSFFRSGNTIYF.

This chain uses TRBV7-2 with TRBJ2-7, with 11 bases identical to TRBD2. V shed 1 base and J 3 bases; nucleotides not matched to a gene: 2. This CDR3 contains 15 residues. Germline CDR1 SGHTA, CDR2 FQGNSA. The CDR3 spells CASSLEGLAVYEQYF. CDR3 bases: TGTGCCAGCAGCTTAGAGGGACTAGCGGTCTACGAGCAGTACTTC.

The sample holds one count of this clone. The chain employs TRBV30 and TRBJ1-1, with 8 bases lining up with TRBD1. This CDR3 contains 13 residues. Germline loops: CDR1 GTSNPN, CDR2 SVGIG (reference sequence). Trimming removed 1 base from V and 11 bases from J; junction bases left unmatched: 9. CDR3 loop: CAWSGGQGTVAFF. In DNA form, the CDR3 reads TGTGCCTGGAGTGGCGGACAGGGTACGGTGGCTTTCTTT.

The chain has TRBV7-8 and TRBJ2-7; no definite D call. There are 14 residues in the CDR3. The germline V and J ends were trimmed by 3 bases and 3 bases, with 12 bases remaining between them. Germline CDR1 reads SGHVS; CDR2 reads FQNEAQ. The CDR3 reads CASSFVETDYEQYF. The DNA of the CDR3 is TGTGCCAGCAGCTTCGTAGAGACGGACTACGAGCAGTACTTC. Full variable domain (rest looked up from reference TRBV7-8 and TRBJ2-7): GAGVSQSPRYKVAKRGQDVALRCDPISGHVSLFWYQQALGQGPEFLTYFQNEAQLDKSGLPSDRFFAERPEGSVSTLKIQRTQQEDSAVYLCASSFVETDYEQYFGPGTRLTVT.

The CDR3 bases are TGTGCCAGCAGCTTTAGGACAGGGGGGACCTCTTCCTATGGCTACACCTTC. It is translated as CASSFRTGGTSSYGYTF. This rearrangement joins TRBV7-9 to TRBJ1-2, with 10 bases aligning to TRBD1. This CDR3 is 17 amino acids long. In germline, CDR1 is SEHNR, CDR2 FQNEAQ (reference sequence). The trim removed 3 bases at V and 4 bases at J, leaving 11 bases unmatched.

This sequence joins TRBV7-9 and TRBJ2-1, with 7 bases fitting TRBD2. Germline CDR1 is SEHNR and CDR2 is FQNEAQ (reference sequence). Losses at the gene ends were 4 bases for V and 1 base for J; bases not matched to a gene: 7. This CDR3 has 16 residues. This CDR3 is CASSSERGDSYNEQFF. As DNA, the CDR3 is TGTGCCAGCAGCTCCGAGCGGGGCGATTCCTACAATGAGCAGTTCTTC.

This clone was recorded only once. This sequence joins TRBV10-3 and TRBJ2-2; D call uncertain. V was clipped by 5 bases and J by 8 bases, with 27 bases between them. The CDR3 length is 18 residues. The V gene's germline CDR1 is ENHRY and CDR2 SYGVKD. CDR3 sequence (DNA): TGTGCCATCAGTAAACCGGCTAAGGACCGGCTCCGACCGGGGGAGCTGTTTTTT. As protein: CAISKPAKDRLRPGELFF.

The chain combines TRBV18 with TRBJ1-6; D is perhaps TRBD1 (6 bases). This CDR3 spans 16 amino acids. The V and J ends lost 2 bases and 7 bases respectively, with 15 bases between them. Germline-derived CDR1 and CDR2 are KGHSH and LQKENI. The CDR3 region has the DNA TGTGCCAGCTCACCAGACGACAGGAGCCTGAATTCACCCCTCCACTTT. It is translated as CASSPDDRSLNSPLHF.

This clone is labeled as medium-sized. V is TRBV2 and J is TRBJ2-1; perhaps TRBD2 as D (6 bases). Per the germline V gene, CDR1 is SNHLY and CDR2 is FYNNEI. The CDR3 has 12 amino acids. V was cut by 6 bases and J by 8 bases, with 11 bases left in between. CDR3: CASRPTRDEQFF. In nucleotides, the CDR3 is TGTGCCAGCAGGCCGACTAGGGATGAGCAGTTCTTC. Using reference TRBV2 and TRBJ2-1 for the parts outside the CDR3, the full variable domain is EPEVTQTPSHQVTQMGQEVILRCVPISNHLYFYWYRQILGQKVEFLVSFYNNEISEKSEIFDDQFSVERPDGSNFTLKIRSTKLEDSAMYFCASRPTRDEQFFGPGTRLTVL.

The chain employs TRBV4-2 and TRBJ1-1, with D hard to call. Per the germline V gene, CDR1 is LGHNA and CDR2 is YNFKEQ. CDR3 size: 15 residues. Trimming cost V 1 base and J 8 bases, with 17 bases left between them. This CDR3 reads CASSQVADLDTEAFF. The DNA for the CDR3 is TGTGCCAGCAGCCAAGTGGCGGACCTGGATACGGAAGCTTTCTTT.

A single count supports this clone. The CDR3 DNA reads TGTGCCAGCAGCTTGGCGGGGGGGATCAATGAGCAGTTCTTC. This sequence encodes CASSLAGGINEQFF. The gene calls are TRBV5-5 and TRBJ2-1; 8 bases fit TRBD2. This CDR3 is built from 14 residues. Losses at the gene ends were 0 bases for V and 6 bases for J; bases not matched to a gene: 2. Germline V gene lookup returns CDR1 SGHKS and CDR2 YYEKEE (reference sequence).

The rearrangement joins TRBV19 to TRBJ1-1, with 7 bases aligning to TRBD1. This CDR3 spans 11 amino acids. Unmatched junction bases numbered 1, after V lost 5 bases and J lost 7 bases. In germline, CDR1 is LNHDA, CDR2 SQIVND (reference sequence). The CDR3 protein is CASSWDSEAFF. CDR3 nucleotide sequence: TGTGCCAGTAGTTGGGACAGTGAAGCTTTCTTT.

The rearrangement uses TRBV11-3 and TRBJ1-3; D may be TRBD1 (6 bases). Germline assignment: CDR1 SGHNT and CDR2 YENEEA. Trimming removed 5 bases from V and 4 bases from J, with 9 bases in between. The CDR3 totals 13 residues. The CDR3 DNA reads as TGTGCCAGCAGCACCGGGACAGGAAACACCATATATTTT. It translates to CASSTGTGNTIYF.

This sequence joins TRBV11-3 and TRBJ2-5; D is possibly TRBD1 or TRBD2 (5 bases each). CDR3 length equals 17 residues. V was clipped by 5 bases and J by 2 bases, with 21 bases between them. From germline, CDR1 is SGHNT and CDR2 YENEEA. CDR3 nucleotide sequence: TGTGCCAGCAGCCCCTCAGGTCCGGGGACGCCACAAGAGACCCAGTACTTC. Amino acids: CASSPSGPGTPQETQYF.

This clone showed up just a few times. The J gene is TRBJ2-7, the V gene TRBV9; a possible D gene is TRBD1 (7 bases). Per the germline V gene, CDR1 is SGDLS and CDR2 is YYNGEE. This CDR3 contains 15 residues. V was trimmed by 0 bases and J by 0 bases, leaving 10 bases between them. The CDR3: CASSVGGDSSYEQYF. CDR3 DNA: TGTGCCAGCAGCGTAGGGGGGGACAGCTCCTACGAGCAGTACTTC.

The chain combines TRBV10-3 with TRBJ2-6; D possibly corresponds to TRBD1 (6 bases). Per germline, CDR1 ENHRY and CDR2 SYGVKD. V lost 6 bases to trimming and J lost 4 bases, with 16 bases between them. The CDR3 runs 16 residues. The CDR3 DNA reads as TGTGCCATCAGCAACGGACAGAGCCCCGGGGCCAACGTCCTGACTTTC. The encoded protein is CAISNGQSPGANVLTF.

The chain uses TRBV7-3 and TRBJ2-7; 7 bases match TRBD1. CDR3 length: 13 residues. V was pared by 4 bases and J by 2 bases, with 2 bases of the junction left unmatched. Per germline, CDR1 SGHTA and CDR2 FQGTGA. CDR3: CASSWDSTYEQYF. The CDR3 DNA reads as TGTGCCAGCAGCTGGGACAGCACCTACGAGCAGTACTTC.

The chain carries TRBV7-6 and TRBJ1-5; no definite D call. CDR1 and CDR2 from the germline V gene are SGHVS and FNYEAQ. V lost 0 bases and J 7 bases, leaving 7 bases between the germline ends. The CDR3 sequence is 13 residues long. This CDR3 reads CASSLAAEQPQHF. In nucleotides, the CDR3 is TGTGCCAGCAGCTTAGCGGCCGAGCAGCCCCAGCATTTT.

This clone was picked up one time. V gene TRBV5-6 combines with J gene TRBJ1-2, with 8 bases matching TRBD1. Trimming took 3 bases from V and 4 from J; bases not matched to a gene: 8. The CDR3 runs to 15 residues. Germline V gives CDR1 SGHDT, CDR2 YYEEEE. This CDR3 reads CASSSKGQATYGYTF. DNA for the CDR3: TGTGCCAGCAGCTCAAAGGGACAGGCGACCTATGGCTACACCTTC.

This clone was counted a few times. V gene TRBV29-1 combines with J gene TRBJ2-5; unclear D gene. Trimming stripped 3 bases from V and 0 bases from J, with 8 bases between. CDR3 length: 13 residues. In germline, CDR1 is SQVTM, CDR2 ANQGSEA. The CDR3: CSVDLVNQETQYF. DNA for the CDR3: TGCAGCGTTGACCTTGTTAACCAAGAGACCCAGTACTTC. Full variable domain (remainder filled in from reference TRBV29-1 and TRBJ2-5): SAVISQKPSRDICQRGTSLTIQCQVDSQVTMMFWYRQQPGQSLTLIATANQGSEATYESGFVIDKFPISRPNLTFSTLTVSNMSPEDSSIYLCSVDLVNQETQYFGPGTRLLVL.

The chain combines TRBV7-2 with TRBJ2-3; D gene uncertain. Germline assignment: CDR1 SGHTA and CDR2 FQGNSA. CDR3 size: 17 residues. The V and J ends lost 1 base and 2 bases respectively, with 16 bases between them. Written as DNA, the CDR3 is TGTGCCAGCAGCTTAGTCCGAGACACCTCCCACACAGATACGCAGTATTTT. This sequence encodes CASSLVRDTSHTDTQYF.

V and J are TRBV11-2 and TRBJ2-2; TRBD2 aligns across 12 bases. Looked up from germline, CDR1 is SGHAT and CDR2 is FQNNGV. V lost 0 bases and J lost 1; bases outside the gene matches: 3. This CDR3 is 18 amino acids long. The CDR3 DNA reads TGTGCCAGCAGCTTAGAGGGGGGACTAGCGGGGAACACCGGGGAGCTGTTTTTT. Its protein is CASSLEGGLAGNTGELFF.